The following is a TCR beta chain sequence with its context. Both 60 Vbeta primers and 13 Jbeta primers went into the PCR. Repertoires were generated with immunoSEQ multiplex PCR, while TCRdb's copy carries only in-frame clones and drops some. The sample records approximately 80,000 clones, approximately 69% being singletons. This entry is derived from a study of cytomegalovirus exposure and HLA in healthy donors. The overall study: HLA-typed donors contributed some 83 million unique TCRs, which were held in an early data release.

Germline V gene sequence: CDR1 SEHNR, CDR2 FQNEAQ (reference sequence). This CDR3 comprises 13 residues. Trimming cost V 5 bases and J 1 base, with 8 bases left between them. This sequence was found in a man in his thirties or forties in good health and CMV-seropositive. What was sequenced was PBMCs. The rearrangement uses TRBV7-9 and TRBJ1-1; D is possibly TRBD1 (6 bases). The CDR3 region is CASSPRGNTEAFF. The CDR3 nucleotides read TGTGCCAGCAGCCCCAGGGGGAACACTGAAGCTTTCTTT.